These T cell receptor beta chains were read from a single sample in a study of blood T cell repertoires in COVID-19. Libraries were prepared by immunoSEQ multiplex PCR; TCRdb keeps only in-frame clonotypes and omits some of them. Of 90,000 to 120,000 clones detected, 80% to 90% appear once; the ten largest clones hold 2.7%. The sample taken for sequencing was PBMCs or T cells enriched from blood (not recorded which). These receptors originate from a woman aged 45-65 years who had recovered from COVID-19. Both conserved end residues are part of each CDR3. D genes are given only for firm matches. Clone sizes are given selectively: once, few, many, or a class where the clone is expanded.

D: -; size: -; V: TRBV28; J: TRBJ1-2; CDR3: CASSPPRGYGYTF; DNA: TGTGCCAGCAGTCCACCCAGGGGATATGGCTACACCTTC
D: -; size: -; V: TRBV19; J: TRBJ1-5; CDR3: CASSTGRAFWGRGQPQHF; DNA: TGTGCCAGTAGTACTGGGAGGGCTTTTTGGGGGCGCGGTCAGCCCCAGCATTTT
D: -; size: -; V: TRBV3-1/TRBV3-2; J: TRBJ2-4; CDR3: CASSHKSGGALAKNIQYF; DNA: TGTGCCAGCAGCCACAAGTCGGGTGGGGCACTAGCCAAAAACATTCAGTACTTC
D: -; size: -; V: TRBV27; J: TRBJ1-3; CDR3: CASSSRQGGNTIYF; DNA: TGTGCCAGCAGTTCCCGGCAGGGGGGAAACACCATATATTTT
D: TRBD1; size: -; V: TRBV15; J: TRBJ2-2; CDR3: CAAKGDRVLNTGELFF; DNA: TGTGCCGCAAAAGGAGACAGGGTTCTTAACACCGGGGAGCTGTTTTTT
D: TRBD1; size: -; V: TRBV7-2; J: TRBJ1-4; CDR3: CASSLFRTGGEKLFF; DNA: TGTGCCAGCAGCTTATTCAGGACAGGGGGCGAAAAACTGTTTTTT
D: TRBD1; size: once; V: TRBV28; J: TRBJ1-6; CDR3: CASVDRALSPLHF; DNA: TGTGCCAGCGTAGACAGGGCCCTCTCACCCCTCCACTTT
D: -; size: -; V: TRBV7-7; J: TRBJ2-3; CDR3: CASSLQGRATDTQYF; DNA: TGTGCCAGCAGCTTGCAGGGGCGAGCCACAGATACGCAGTATTTT
D: -; size: -; V: TRBV6-1; J: TRBJ2-3; CDR3: CASSEARDTQYF; DNA: TGTGCCAGCAGTGAAGCGAGAGATACGCAGTATTTT
D: TRBD1; size: -; V: TRBV27; J: TRBJ1-6; CDR3: CASSLQGGSPLHF; DNA: TGTGCCAGCAGTTTACAGGGGGGCTCACCCCTCCACTTT
D: TRBD1; size: -; V: TRBV28; J: TRBJ2-1; CDR3: CASSFPGTAYNEQFF; DNA: TGTGCCAGCAGTTTCCCCGGGACAGCGTACAATGAGCAGTTCTTC
D: TRBD2; size: -; V: TRBV5-1; J: TRBJ2-3; CDR3: CASTTSEITDTQYF; DNA: TGCGCCAGCACCACTAGCGAGATCACAGATACGCAGTATTTT
D: TRBD2; size: -; V: TRBV25-1; J: TRBJ2-7; CDR3: CASSEWGLVSYEQYF; DNA: TGTGCCAGCAGTGAATGGGGACTAGTCTCCTACGAGCAGTACTTC
D: TRBD1; size: -; V: TRBV4-1; J: TRBJ2-3; CDR3: CASSQDRTGYDTQYF; DNA: TGCGCCAGCAGCCAAGACAGGACAGGGTACGATACGCAGTATTTT
D: TRBD2; size: -; V: TRBV28; J: TRBJ2-1; CDR3: CASSTSGREQFF; DNA: TGTGCCAGCAGTACTAGCGGGAGGGAGCAGTTCTTC
D: -; size: -; V: TRBV18; J: TRBJ2-3; CDR3: CASSPPSTDTQYF; DNA: TGTGCCAGCTCACCCCCTAGCACAGATACGCAGTATTTT
D: TRBD1; size: -; V: TRBV19; J: TRBJ2-7; CDR3: CASSDRAEQYF; DNA: TGTGCCAGTAGTGACAGGGCCGAGCAGTACTTC
D: -; size: -; V: TRBV5-1; J: TRBJ2-3; CDR3: CASSLMGDTDTQYF; DNA: TGCGCCAGCAGCTTGATGGGAGACACAGATACGCAGTATTTT
D: -; size: -; V: TRBV3-1/TRBV3-2; J: TRBJ2-1; CDR3: CASSQGGRRYNEQFF; DNA: TGTGCCAGCAGCCAAGGGGGGCGCCGGTACAATGAGCAGTTCTTC
D: TRBD1; size: -; V: TRBV7-6; J: TRBJ2-7; CDR3: CASSLGLRQGAPYEQYF; DNA: TGTGCCAGCAGCTTAGGATTGCGACAGGGGGCCCCCTACGAGCAGTACTTC
D: TRBD1; size: -; V: TRBV30; J: TRBJ1-1; CDR3: CAWSPSPQGVKAFF; DNA: TGTGCCTGGAGTCCCTCGCCCCAGGGGGTGAAAGCTTTCTTT
D: -; size: once; V: TRBV28; J: TRBJ1-1; CDR3: CASSPPAGGTEAFF; DNA: TGTGCCAGCAGCCCCCCAGCCGGCGGTACTGAAGCTTTCTTT
D: TRBD1; size: -; V: TRBV3-1/TRBV3-2; J: TRBJ1-2; CDR3: CASSQDGGTGFPLNYGYTF; DNA: TGTGCCAGCAGCCAAGATGGTGGGACAGGGTTTCCCCTAAACTATGGCTACACCTTC
D: TRBD1; size: once; V: TRBV15; J: TRBJ2-7; CDR3: CATSSRTGSEQYF; DNA: TGTGCCACCAGCAGCCGGACAGGGTCCGAGCAGTACTTC
D: -; size: -; V: TRBV10-3; J: TRBJ2-3; CDR3: CATSPAGGGPGGTDTQYF; DNA: TGTGCCACCTCTCCCGCGGGCGGAGGGCCAGGTGGTACAGATACGCAGTATTTT
D: TRBD2; size: once; V: TRBV3-1/TRBV3-2; J: TRBJ2-7; CDR3: CASSPTAQRLAGAYEQYF; DNA: TGTGCCAGCAGCCCTACCGCACAAAGACTAGCGGGGGCCTACGAGCAGTACTTC
D: TRBD2; size: once; V: TRBV24-1; J: TRBJ2-1; CDR3: CATSDFCFLAVPVNEQFF; DNA: TGTGCCACCAGTGATTTCTGCTTTCTAGCGGTCCCCGTCAATGAGCAGTTCTTC
D: TRBD1; size: few; V: TRBV28; J: TRBJ2-7; CDR3: CASSYRQGRYEQYF; DNA: TGTGCCAGCAGCTATAGACAGGGTCGGTACGAGCAGTACTTC
D: TRBD2; size: -; V: TRBV3-1/TRBV3-2; J: TRBJ2-5; CDR3: CASSLRRLAGETQYF; DNA: TGTGCCAGCAGCCTGCGAAGACTAGCTGGAGAGACCCAGTACTTC
D: -; size: -; V: TRBV5-1; J: TRBJ2-7; CDR3: CASSDSSLSYEQYF; DNA: TGCGCCAGCAGCGACTCTTCCCTCTCCTACGAGCAGTACTTC
D: TRBD1; size: once; V: TRBV27; J: TRBJ1-1; CDR3: CASSAWGQPNTEAFF; DNA: TGTGCCAGCAGTGCCTGGGGACAGCCGAACACTGAAGCTTTCTTT
D: TRBD1; size: -; V: TRBV15; J: TRBJ1-5; CDR3: CATGAKRDRDQPQHF; DNA: TGTGCCACCGGGGCAAAAAGAGACAGGGATCAGCCCCAGCATTTT
D: -; size: -; V: TRBV3-1/TRBV3-2; J: TRBJ2-1; CDR3: CASSQTLREQFF; DNA: TGTGCCAGCAGCCAAACTTTGCGTGAGCAGTTCTTC
D: -; size: -; V: TRBV7-2; J: TRBJ2-3; CDR3: CASSLARAEQYF; DNA: TGTGCCAGCAGCTTAGCGCGAGCTGAGCAGTATTTT
D: -; size: -; V: TRBV10-2; J: TRBJ1-1; CDR3: CASSKTGATEAFF; DNA: TGCGCCAGCTCCAAGACAGGAGCAACTGAAGCTTTCTTT
D: -; size: -; V: TRBV4-2; J: TRBJ1-5; CDR3: CASSQDRGAGDQPQHF; DNA: TGTGCCAGCAGCCAAGATCGCGGGGCTGGGGATCAGCCCCAGCATTTT
D: -; size: -; V: TRBV10-1; J: TRBJ2-4; CDR3: CASSESHGARNIQYF; DNA: TGCGCCAGCAGTGAGTCTCATGGGGCGCGGAACATTCAGTACTTC
D: TRBD2; size: -; V: TRBV19; J: TRBJ2-2; CDR3: CASSPGTRSSGELFF; DNA: TGTGCCAGTAGTCCCGGGACTAGGTCTTCCGGGGAGCTGTTTTTT
D: -; size: -; V: TRBV19; J: TRBJ1-1; CDR3: CASSIVQGNTEAFF; DNA: TGTGCCAGTAGTATCGTCCAGGGGAACACTGAAGCTTTCTTT
D: -; size: -; V: TRBV27; J: TRBJ1-2; CDR3: CASSYSSGSSNYGYTF; DNA: TGTGCCAGCAGCTACTCGTCGGGGTCTTCTAACTATGGCTACACCTTC
D: TRBD1; size: once; V: TRBV5-1; J: TRBJ2-3; CDR3: CASSWAGDSSDTQYF; DNA: TGCGCCAGCAGCTGGGCAGGGGACAGCTCAGATACGCAGTATTTT
D: -; size: -; V: TRBV11-2; J: TRBJ2-5; CDR3: CASSANREDWETQYF; DNA: TGTGCCAGCAGCGCCAACAGGGAAGATTGGGAGACCCAGTACTTC
D: TRBD1; size: -; V: TRBV7-9; J: TRBJ1-2; CDR3: CASSVPGGNYGYTF; DNA: TGTGCCAGCAGCGTCCCAGGGGGTAACTATGGCTACACCTTC
D: -; size: -; V: TRBV2; J: TRBJ1-4; CDR3: CARGGGNEKLFF; DNA: TGTGCCAGGGGAGGAGGTAATGAAAAACTGTTTTTT
D: TRBD1; size: -; V: TRBV19; J: TRBJ1-4; CDR3: CATGDRGRSEKLFF; DNA: TGTGCCACGGGGGACAGGGGGCGTAGTGAAAAACTGTTTTTT
D: -; size: -; V: TRBV7-8; J: TRBJ2-3; CDR3: CASSLSSEDTQYF; DNA: TGTGCCAGCAGCTTAAGTAGCGAAGATACGCAGTATTTT
D: -; size: -; V: TRBV6-5; J: TRBJ1-6; CDR3: CASSYGQFNSPLHF; DNA: TGTGCCAGCAGTTACGGACAGTTTAATTCACCCCTCCACTTT
D: TRBD1; size: -; V: TRBV27; J: TRBJ2-7; CDR3: CASSSTGLRPLAYEQYF; DNA: TGTGCCAGCAGTTCGACAGGGCTAAGGCCCCTGGCCTACGAGCAGTACTTC
D: TRBD2; size: -; V: TRBV18; J: TRBJ2-1; CDR3: CASSPWTSGMVGEQFF; DNA: TGTGCCAGCTCACCTTGGACTAGCGGGATGGTCGGTGAGCAGTTCTTC
D: -; size: -; V: TRBV4-2; J: TRBJ2-5; CDR3: CASSQVTVAGETQYF; DNA: TGTGCCAGCAGCCAAGTCACAGTGGCCGGCGAGACCCAGTACTTC
D: -; size: -; V: TRBV19; J: TRBJ1-5; CDR3: CASSIAGSQPQHF; DNA: TGTGCCAGTAGTATCGCGGGTAGCCAGCCCCAGCATTTT
D: -; size: -; V: TRBV7-9; J: TRBJ1-2; CDR3: CASSRSLGDYGYTF; DNA: TGTGCCAGCAGCCGGAGCCTTGGAGACTATGGCTACACCTTC
D: -; size: -; V: TRBV5-1; J: TRBJ1-3; CDR3: CASSFGSSGNTIYF; DNA: TGCGCCAGCAGCTTCGGGTCCTCTGGAAACACCATATATTTT
D: -; size: -; V: TRBV3-1/TRBV3-2; J: TRBJ1-2; CDR3: CASSQISVTQNGYTF; DNA: TGTGCCAGCAGCCAAATTTCAGTAACACAGAATGGCTACACCTTC
D: TRBD1; size: few; V: TRBV15; J: TRBJ1-5; CDR3: CATSRDLGTGNQPQHF; DNA: TGTGCCACCAGCAGAGATCTCGGGACAGGGAATCAGCCCCAGCATTTT
D: TRBD1; size: -; V: TRBV6-6; J: TRBJ1-5; CDR3: CASSSIQGGSNQPQHF; DNA: TGTGCCAGCAGTTCCATACAGGGGGGGAGCAATCAGCCCCAGCATTTT
D: -; size: -; V: TRBV6-1; J: TRBJ1-5; CDR3: CASSEGLSQHF; DNA: TGTGCCAGCAGTGAGGGACTGTCCCAGCATTTT
D: TRBD1; size: -; V: TRBV6-5; J: TRBJ1-6; CDR3: CASAGGSSYNSPLHF; DNA: TGTGCCAGCGCAGGGGGGAGCTCCTATAATTCACCCCTCCACTTT